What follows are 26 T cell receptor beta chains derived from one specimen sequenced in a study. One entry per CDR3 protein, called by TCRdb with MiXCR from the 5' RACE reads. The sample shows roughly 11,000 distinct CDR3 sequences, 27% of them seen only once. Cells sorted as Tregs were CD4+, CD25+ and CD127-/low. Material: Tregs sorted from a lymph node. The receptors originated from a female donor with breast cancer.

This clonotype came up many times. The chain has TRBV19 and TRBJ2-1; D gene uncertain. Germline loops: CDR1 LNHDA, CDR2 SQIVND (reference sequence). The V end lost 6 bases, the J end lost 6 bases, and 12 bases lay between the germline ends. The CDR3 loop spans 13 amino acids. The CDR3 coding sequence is TGTGCCAGTAGCCTTGTAGTCGGCAATGAGCAGTTCTTC. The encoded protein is CASSLVVGNEQFF.

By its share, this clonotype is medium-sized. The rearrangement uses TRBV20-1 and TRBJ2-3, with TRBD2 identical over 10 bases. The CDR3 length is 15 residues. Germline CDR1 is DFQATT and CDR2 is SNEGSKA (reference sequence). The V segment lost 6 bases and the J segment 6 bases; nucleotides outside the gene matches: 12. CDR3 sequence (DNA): TGCAGTGCCTGGGGAGCGGGAGGGCCGTCCGATACGCAGTATTTT. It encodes CSAWGAGGPSDTQYF.

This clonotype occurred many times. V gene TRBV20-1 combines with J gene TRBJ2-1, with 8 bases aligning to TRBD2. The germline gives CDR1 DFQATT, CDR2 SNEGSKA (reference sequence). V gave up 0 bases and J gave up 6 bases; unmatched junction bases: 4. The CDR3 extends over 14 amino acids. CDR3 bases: TGCAGTGCTAGAGACCAGCGGGGGACCAATGAGCAGTTCTTC. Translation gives CSARDQRGTNEQFF.

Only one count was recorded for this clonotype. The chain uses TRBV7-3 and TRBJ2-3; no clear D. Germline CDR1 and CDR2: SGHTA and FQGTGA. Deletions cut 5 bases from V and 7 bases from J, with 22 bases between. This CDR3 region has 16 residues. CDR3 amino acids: CASSPSRARFGNTQYF. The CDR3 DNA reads TGTGCCAGCAGCCCATCCCGGGCGCGGTTTGGGAATACGCAGTATTTT.

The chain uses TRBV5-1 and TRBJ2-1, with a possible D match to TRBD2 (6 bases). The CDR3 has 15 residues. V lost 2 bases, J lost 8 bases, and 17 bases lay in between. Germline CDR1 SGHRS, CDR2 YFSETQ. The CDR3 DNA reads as TGCGCCAGCAGCTTAGTTTTTAGGGGAGGCGATGAGCAGTTCTTC. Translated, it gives CASSLVFRGGDEQFF. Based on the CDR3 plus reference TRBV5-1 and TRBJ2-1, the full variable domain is KAGVTQTPRYLIKTRGQQVTLSCSPISGHRSVSWYQQTPGQGLQFLFEYFSETQRNKGNFPGRFSGRQFSNSRSEMNVSTLELGDSALYLCASSLVFRGGDEQFFGPGTRLTVL.

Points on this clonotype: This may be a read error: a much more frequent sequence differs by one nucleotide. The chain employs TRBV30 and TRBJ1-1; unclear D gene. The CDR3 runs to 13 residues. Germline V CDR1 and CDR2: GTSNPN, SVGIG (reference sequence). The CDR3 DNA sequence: TGTGCCTCGCCGGCGGCCGCCGGTCCTGAAGCTCTCTTT. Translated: CASPAAAGPEALF.

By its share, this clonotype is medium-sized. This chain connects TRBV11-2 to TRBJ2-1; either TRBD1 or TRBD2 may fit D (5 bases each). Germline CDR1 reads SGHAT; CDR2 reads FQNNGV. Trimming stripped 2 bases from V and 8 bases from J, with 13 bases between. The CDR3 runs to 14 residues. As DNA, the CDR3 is TGTGCCAGCAGCTTACTGGGGGAGCAGGATGAGCAGTTCTTC. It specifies CASSLLGEQDEQFF.

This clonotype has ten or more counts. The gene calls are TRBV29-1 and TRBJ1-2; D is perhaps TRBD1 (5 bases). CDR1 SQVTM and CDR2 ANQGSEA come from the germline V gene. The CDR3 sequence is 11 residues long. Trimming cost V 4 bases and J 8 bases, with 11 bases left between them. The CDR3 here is CSVGGFLGYTF. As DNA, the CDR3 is TGCAGCGTTGGGGGGTTTCTCGGCTACACCTTC.

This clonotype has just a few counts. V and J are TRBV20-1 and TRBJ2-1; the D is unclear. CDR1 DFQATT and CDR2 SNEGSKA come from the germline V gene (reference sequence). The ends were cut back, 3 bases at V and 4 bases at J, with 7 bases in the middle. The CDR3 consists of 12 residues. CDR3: CSARSLYNEQFF. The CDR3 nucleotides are TGCAGTGCTAGGTCCCTTTACAATGAGCAGTTCTTC.

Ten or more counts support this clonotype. CDR3 in amino acids: CASSLRTRGQTSGAEAFF. For the CDR3, the DNA is TGTGCCAGCAGCTTACGGACTCGGGGACAGACCTCCGGGGCTGAAGCTTTCTTT. This sequence joins TRBV11-2 and TRBJ1-1; 7 nucleotides agree with TRBD1. J gave up 6 bases and V 2 bases, and 18 bases lay outside the gene matches. The CDR3 contains 18 residues. Germline values: CDR1 SGHAT, CDR2 FQNNGV.

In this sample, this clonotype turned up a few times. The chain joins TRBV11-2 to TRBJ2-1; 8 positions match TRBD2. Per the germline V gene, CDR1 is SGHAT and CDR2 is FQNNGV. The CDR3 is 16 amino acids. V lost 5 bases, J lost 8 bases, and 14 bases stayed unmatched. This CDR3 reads CASSPSLRGGNDEQFF. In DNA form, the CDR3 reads TGTGCCAGCAGCCCAAGCCTTCGGGGGGGGAATGATGAGCAGTTCTTC. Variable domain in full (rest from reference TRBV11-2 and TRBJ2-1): EAGVAQSPRYKIIEKRQSVAFWCNPISGHATLYWYQQILGQGPKLLIQFQNNGVVDDSQLPKDRFSAERLKGVDSTLKIQPAKLEDSAVYLCASSPSLRGGNDEQFFGPGTRLTVL.

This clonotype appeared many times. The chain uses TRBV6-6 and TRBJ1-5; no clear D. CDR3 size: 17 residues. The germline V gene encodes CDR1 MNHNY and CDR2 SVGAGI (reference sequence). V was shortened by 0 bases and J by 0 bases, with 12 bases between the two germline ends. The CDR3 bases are TGTGCCAGCAGTTACTCCCCAACTCTCAATAGCAATCAGCCCCAGCATTTT. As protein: CASSYSPTLNSNQPQHF.

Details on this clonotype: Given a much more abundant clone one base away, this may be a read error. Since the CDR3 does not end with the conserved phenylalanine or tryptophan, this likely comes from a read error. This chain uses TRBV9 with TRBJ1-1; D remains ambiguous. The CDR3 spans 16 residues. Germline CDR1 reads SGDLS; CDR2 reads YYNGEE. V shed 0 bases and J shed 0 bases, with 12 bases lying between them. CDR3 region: CASSVAREGMNTEAFY. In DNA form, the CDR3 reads TGTGCCAGCAGCGTAGCTAGGGAGGGAATGAACACTGAAGCTTTCTAT.

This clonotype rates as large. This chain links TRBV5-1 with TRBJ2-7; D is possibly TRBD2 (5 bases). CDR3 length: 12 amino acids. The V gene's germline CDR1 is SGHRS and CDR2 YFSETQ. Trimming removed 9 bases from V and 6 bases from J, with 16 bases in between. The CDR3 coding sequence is TGCGCCACTTCAACGGAGGCCGGCGAGCAGTACTTC. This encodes CATSTEAGEQYF.

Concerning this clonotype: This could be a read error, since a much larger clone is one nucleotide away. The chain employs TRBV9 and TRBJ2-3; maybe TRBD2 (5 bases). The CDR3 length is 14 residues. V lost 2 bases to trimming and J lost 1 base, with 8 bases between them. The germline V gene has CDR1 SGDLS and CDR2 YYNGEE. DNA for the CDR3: TGTGCCAGCAGCGTCGAGGGAGGCACAGATACGCAGTATTTT. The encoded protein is CASSVEGGTDTQYF.

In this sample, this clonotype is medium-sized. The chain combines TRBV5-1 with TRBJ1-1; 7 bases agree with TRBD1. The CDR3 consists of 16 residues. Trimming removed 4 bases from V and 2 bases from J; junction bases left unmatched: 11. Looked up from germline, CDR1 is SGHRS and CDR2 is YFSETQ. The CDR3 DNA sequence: TGCGCCAGCAGCCCCGGGACAGATAGGTTCAACACTGAAGCTTTCTTT. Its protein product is CASSPGTDRFNTEAFF.

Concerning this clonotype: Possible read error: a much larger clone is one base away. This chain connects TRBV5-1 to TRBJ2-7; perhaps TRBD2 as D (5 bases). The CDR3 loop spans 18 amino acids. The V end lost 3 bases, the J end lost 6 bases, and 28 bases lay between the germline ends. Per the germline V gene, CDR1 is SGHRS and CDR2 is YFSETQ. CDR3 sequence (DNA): TGCGCCAGCAGCTACCTACGGGGAGACCCCAGGCTGAGCGGCGAGCAGTACTTC. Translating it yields CASSYLRGDPRLSGEQYF.

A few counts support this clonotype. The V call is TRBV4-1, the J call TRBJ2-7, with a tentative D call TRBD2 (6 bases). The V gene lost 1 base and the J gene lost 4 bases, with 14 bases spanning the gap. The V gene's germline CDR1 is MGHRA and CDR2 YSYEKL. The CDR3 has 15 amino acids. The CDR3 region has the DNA TGCGCCAGCAGCCAAGGGCTAGCGATTACATACGAGCAGTACTTC. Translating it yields CASSQGLAITYEQYF.

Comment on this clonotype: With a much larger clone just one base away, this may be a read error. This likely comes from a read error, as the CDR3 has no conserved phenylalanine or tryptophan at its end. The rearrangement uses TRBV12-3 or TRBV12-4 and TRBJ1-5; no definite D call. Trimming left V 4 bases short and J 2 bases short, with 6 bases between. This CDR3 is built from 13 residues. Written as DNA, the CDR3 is TGTGCCAGCAGTTACACAGGCAATCAGCCCCAGCATTCT. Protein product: CASSYTGNQPQHS.

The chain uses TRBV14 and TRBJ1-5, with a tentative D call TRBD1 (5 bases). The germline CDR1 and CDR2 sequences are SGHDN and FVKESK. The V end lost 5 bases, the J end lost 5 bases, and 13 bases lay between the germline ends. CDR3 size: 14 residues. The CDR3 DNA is TGTGCCAGCAGCGAGGGGTACGGTGATCAGCCCCAGCATTTT. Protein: CASSEGYGDQPQHF. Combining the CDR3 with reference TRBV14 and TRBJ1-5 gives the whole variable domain EAGVTQFPSHSVIEKGQTVTLRCDPISGHDNLYWYRRVMGKEIKFLLHFVKESKQDESGMPNNRFLAERTGGTYSTLKVQPAELEDSGVYFCASSEGYGDQPQHFGDGTRLSIL.

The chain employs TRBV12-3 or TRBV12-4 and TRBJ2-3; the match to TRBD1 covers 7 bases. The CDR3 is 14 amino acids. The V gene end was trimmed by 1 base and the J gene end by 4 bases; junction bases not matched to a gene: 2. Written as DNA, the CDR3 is TGTGCCAGCAGTTTAGTTAGGGGGCCAGATACGCAGTATTTT. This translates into CASSLVRGPDTQYF.

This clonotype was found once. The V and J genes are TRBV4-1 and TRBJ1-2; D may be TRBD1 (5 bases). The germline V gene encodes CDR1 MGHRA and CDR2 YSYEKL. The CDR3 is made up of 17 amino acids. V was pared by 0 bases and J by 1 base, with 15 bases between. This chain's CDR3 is CASSQDPRGRGNYGYTF. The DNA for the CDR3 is TGCGCCAGCAGCCAAGATCCGCGCGGGAGGGGTAACTATGGCTACACCTTC.

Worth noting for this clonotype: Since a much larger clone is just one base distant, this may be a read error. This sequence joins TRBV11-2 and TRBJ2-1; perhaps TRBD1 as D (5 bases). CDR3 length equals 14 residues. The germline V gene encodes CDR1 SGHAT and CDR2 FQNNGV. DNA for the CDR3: TGTGCCAGCAGCTTAGATACAGGCATCAATGAGCAGCTCTTC. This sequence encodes CASSLDTGINEQLF.

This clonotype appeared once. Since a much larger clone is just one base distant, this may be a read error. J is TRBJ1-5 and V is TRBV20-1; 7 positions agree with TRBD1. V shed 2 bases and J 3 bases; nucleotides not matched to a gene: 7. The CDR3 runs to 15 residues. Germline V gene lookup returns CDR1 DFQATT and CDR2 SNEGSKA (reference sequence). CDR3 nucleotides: TGCAGTGCTAGATGCCGGGACAGCTTCAATCAGCCCCAGCATTTT. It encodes CSARCRDSFNQPQHF.

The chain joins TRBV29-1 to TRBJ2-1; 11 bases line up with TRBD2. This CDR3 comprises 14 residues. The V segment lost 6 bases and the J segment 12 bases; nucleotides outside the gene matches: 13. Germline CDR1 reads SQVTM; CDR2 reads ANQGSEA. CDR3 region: CSVAGLAGFMGQFF. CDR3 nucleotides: TGCAGCGTAGCTGGACTAGCGGGCTTCATGGGGCAGTTCTTC.

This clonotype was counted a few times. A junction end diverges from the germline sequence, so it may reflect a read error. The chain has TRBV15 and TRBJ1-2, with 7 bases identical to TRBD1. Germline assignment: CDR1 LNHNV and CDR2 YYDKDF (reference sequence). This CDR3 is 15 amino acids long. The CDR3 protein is CAASETMGQTYGYTF. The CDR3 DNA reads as TGTGCCGCCAGCGAGACTATGGGACAGACCTATGGCTACACCTTC.